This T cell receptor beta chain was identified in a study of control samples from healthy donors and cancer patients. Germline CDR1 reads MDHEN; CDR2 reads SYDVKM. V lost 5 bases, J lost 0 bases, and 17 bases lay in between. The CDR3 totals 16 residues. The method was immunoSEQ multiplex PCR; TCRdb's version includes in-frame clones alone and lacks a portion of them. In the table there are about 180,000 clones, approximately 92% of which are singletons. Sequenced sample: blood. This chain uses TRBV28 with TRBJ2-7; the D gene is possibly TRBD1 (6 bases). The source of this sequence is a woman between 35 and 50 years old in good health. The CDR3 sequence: CASSILGQGSSYEQYF. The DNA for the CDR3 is TGTGCCAGCAGTATCCTGGGACAAGGGAGCTCCTACGAGCAGTACTTC.